The text below deals with one T cell receptor beta chain. Antigen specificity is unknown. Through a sample-barcoded 5' primer and a J-beta primer mix, a second PCR was run for roughly 7 to 12 cycles. Each cDNA molecule received a tag from a template-switch adaptor that had 12 random nucleotides. TCRdb ran MiXCR on the 5' RACE reads and lists one entry per CDR3 protein. The data show about 640,000 distinct CDR3 sequences, 58% seen once. These data belong to a study of blood T cells in healthy people across ages. Whole-study findings and limits: TCR beta diversity, measured per million T cells, fell in a roughly linear way with age. PBMCs were not sorted, which prevented a conclusive comparison of naive versus antigen-experienced cells.

The CDR3 sequence is 15 residues long. CDR1 is SGHDT, CDR2 YYEEEE, per germline. The V and J ends lost 2 bases and 0 bases, in that order; junction bases with no gene match: 2. Sequencing was carried out using blood. The J gene is TRBJ2-1, the V gene TRBV5-6; 7 bases are shared with TRBD2. The sequence was obtained from a man in his 60s in good health. CDR3 loop: CASSFGGNSYNEQFF. CDR3 DNA: TGTGCCAGCAGCTTCGGGGGGAACTCCTACAATGAGCAGTTCTTC.